This T cell receptor (beta chain) emerged from a study of OX40 agonist ivuxolimab in advanced cancers. In the study overall: Ivuxolimab, which targeted the costimulatory receptor OX40 (CD134), was an agonistic, fully human IgG2 monoclonal antibody. Intravenous ivuxolimab was administered to patients every 2 weeks at six dose levels: 0.01, 0.1, 0.3, 1.5, 3 and 10 mg/kg. Among the approximately 50 dose-escalation patients, about 20 had hepatocellular carcinoma, some 15 melanoma, 9 renal cell carcinoma and 9 head and neck cancer. The dose-escalation cohort was approximately 83% male with a mean age of about 58 years, ranging from roughly 23 to 80. Patients were allowed to have had prior anti-PD-1, anti-PD-L1 or anti-CTLA-4 therapy, and around 41% of the dose-escalation patients had previously received checkpoint inhibitors. Partial responses were achieved by three dose-escalation patients, of whom one had hepatocellular carcinoma and two had cutaneous melanoma. Peripheral TCRbeta sequencing aimed to test whether ivuxolimab altered TCR sequence diversity and caused clonal T-cell expansion. The paper covers the monotherapy dose-escalation part of the phase I ivuxolimab trial, which included N of about 50 patients. The study at large found these results: The antigen specificity of the clonally expanded peripheral T cells was not determined. After ivuxolimab, expanded clones were on average more numerous among CD8+ T cells than among CD4+ T cells. At doses from 0.1 to 3.0 mg/kg, clonal expansion was seen in both CD4+ and CD8+ blood T cells between baseline and week 6. In partial responders in the 0.1-3.0 mg/kg groups, normalized peripheral clonal expansion was found to be among the lowest, especially among CD8+ T cells. Low levels of normalized T-cell clonal expansion were also seen in some nonresponding patients.

To sequence the TCRbeta CDR3 region, genomic DNA was isolated from the sorted cells. The immunoSEQ Assay was used for sequencing of TCRbeta CDR3 regions. The immuneACCESS repertoire file appears here via TCRdb, limited to in-frame rearrangements. These files lack a portion of the clones; in checked studies, under half of the deficit traces to unresolved V genes, and the cause of the others is not known. This sample lists tens of thousands of clones; 86% were detected once. About 2% of the sample belongs to the ten largest clones. Patients with autoimmune disease history or receiving systemic immunosuppression were excluded from the trial. In every dose cohort, peripheral blood was drawn for TCR sequencing at baseline, cycle 4 day 1, and cycle 7 day 1. Samples were obtained from an open-label, multicenter, first-in-human phase I dose-escalation trial of ivuxolimab. Adults with locally advanced or metastatic melanoma, renal cell, hepatocellular, or head and neck squamous cell carcinoma were enrolled in the trial. CD4+ and CD8+ T cells were sorted separately from peripheral blood before TCR sequencing.

This clone was observed a handful of times. What antigen it recognizes has not been identified. The record has no base qualities; no much larger clone is one base away. CDR1 and CDR2, per the germline V gene (reference sequence), are MNHNY and SVGAGI. The CDR3, from cysteine to phenylalanine, totals 16 residues. Kept here is only the CDR3 DNA, which spans 48 bases and is read in frame from base 1. V is trimmed back by 6 bases and J by 10 bases, and the junction contains 14 bases that no gene match accounts for. The TCR sequence derives from an adult with an advanced solid tumor such as melanoma, head and neck, liver or kidney cancer. The chain joins TRBV6-6 to TRBJ2-1; 11 middle bases align to TRBD2. The sequences come from CD4+ or CD8+ T cells sorted from blood, collected in a trial of the OX40 agonist ivuxolimab. The CDR3 loop reads CASSRAGTSGSEEQFF. The nucleotides are TGTGCCAGCAGCAGAGCAGGGACTAGCGGTTCGGAGGAGCAGTTCTTC.